This T cell receptor beta chain was observed in a study of shared clonotypes between healthy human individuals. Study findings and constraints: Only blood samples were collected, and tissue repertoires likely differ.

Genomic DNA from each subset was divided evenly over several immunoSEQ plates. Assay used: immunoSEQ multiplex PCR; TCRdb lists only in-frame clones, some missing. The sample holds just over 2,000,000 clones; roughly 95% are singletons and the top ten take around 1.1%. With regard to this clone: Antigen specificity is unknown.

CD8 cells classed as naive were CD45RO-negative and positively selected for CCR7, excluding terminally differentiated effector memory CD45RA+ cells. V lost 4 bases and J 4 bases, leaving 17 bases between the germline ends. Germline V lookup: CDR1 MGHRA, CDR2 YSYEKL. The CDR3 has 15 residues. The sequencing sample was made of naive CD8+ T cells sorted from blood. This receptor was taken from a man aged 18 to 35 in good health. The chain has TRBV4-1 and TRBJ2-7; D assignment may be TRBD1 or TRBD2 (5 bases each). CDR3 in DNA: TGCGCCAGCAGCCCCCGGGGTGGGGCGCAGTACGAGCAGTACTTC. This encodes CASSPRGGAQYEQYF.